This TCR beta chain was recovered during a study of chemoradiotherapy in HPV16-positive cancers. TCRdb keeps only in-frame clones here, not all; method: immunoSEQ multiplex PCR. This sample has fewer than 40,000 clones, with around 88% found just once. Germline CDR1 reads LGHNA; CDR2 reads YNFKEQ. This CDR3 spans 12 amino acids. V dropped 4 bases and J dropped 11; count of bases not matched to a gene: 5. The rearrangement uses TRBV4-2 and TRBJ1-2; 9 bases map to TRBD1. The material was blood, obtained from a patient who underwent chemoradiotherapy. This TCR was sampled from a human donor with HPV-associated anogenital cancer. The CDR3 is CASSRGQGDYTF. In DNA, the CDR3 is TGTGCCAGCAGCCGGGGACAGGGAGATTACACCTTC.